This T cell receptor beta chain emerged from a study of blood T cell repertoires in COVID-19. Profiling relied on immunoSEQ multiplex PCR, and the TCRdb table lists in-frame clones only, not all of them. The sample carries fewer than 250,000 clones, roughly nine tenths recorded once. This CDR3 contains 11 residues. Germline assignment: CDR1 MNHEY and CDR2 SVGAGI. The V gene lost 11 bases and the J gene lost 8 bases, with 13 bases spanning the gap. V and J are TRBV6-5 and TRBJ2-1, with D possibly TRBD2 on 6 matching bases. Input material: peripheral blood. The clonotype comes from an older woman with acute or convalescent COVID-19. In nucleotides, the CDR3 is TGTGCCGGGGGACTGGCAGATGAGCAGTTCTTC. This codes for CAGGLADEQFF.